Sequencing of this TCR beta chain was carried out in a study of cytomegalovirus exposure and HLA in healthy donors. Broader study findings: Reported performance of the classifier showed diagnosis of cytomegalovirus status with high specificity and sensitivity.

The PCR used 60 Vbeta and 13 Jbeta primers. Data came from immunoSEQ multiplex PCR; TCRdb stores just in-frame clones and leaves some out. The sample shows over 100,000 clones, approximately 80% of them seen only once. Details on this clone: What it recognizes is unknown.

The CDR3 consists of 16 residues. The ends were cut back, 1 base at V and 0 bases at J, with 12 bases in the middle. Germline V gene sequence: CDR1 SGHVS, CDR2 FQNEAQ. Source material: PBMCs. The chain carries TRBV7-8 and TRBJ1-1, with D possibly TRBD1 on 5 matching bases. The TCR originated in a woman aged 18-29 years in good health and CMV-seropositive. CDR3: CASSLGRDSMNTEAFF. The CDR3 DNA follows: TGTGCCAGCAGCTTAGGAAGGGACTCCATGAACACTGAAGCTTTCTTT.